Listed below are T cell receptor beta chains from one sample, sequenced in a study of T-cell memory formation after mild COVID-19. MiXCR, run by TCRdb on the 5' RACE reads, gives a single entry per CDR3 protein. The sample yields 40,000 to 60,000 distinct CDR3 sequences, approximately 12% seen once. The material sequenced was PBMCs or a T cell subset sorted from them (not recorded which). These receptors were taken from a man in his late teens or twenties who had mild COVID-19 (a few samples of this study predate the infection). Cell type and time point are not known. Each CDR3 is given with its conserved first and last residue. The order of the fields is J gene, V gene, clone size, D gene, CDR3 protein, CDR3 DNA. A D gene is named only where the DNA matches it firmly. Some rows mark clone size as missing; the rest say once, few, many or name a class of expanded clone.

TRBJ2-5	TRBV10-1	.	TRBD1	CASSESQTGGTQYF	TGCGCCAGCAGTGAGTCTCAAACAGGGGGCACCCAGTACTTC
TRBJ1-1	TRBV5-1	.	.	CASSLTTANTEAFF	TGCGCCAGCAGCTTGACAACAGCGAACACTGAAGCTTTCTTT
TRBJ2-4	TRBV6-2/TRBV6-3	few	.	CASSYPENIQYF	TGTGCCAGCAGTTACCCGGAAAACATTCAGTACTTC
TRBJ2-3	TRBV6-5	few	TRBD1	CASSYSGIPQGAGDTQYF	TGTGCCAGCAGTTACTCGGGAATCCCACAGGGGGCAGGAGATACGCAGTATTTT
TRBJ1-1	TRBV6-5	.	.	CASSYSTEGPEAFF	TGTGCCAGCAGTTACTCGACTGAGGGCCCTGAAGCTTTCTTT
TRBJ1-2	TRBV20-1	few	.	CASARTDYGYTF	TGCGCCAGTGCCCGGACCGATTATGGCTACACCTTC
TRBJ2-3	TRBV4-3	many	.	CASSSGRGYTDTQYF	TGCGCCAGCAGCTCCGGTCGGGGGTACACAGATACGCAGTATTTT
TRBJ2-3	TRBV7-7	many	TRBD2	CASSLGGTITDTQYF	TGTGCTAGCAGCTTGGGGGGGACTATCACAGATACGCAGTATTTT
TRBJ2-2	TRBV20-1	few	TRBD1	CSASPDRGFQVGGELFF	TGCAGTGCTAGCCCGGACAGGGGATTTCAAGTTGGCGGGGAGCTGTTTTTT
TRBJ2-7	TRBV5-1	few	.	CASSPGGVSEQYF	TGCGCCAGCAGCCCCGGGGGAGTCTCCGAGCAGTACTTC
TRBJ2-3	TRBV20-1	few	.	CSARLPGALPSTDTQYF	TGCAGTGCTAGACTCCCTGGGGCTCTCCCTAGCACAGATACGCAGTATTTT
TRBJ2-3	TRBV20-1	.	.	CSARQATDTQYF	TGCAGTGCTAGACAGGCAACAGATACGCAGTATTTT
TRBJ2-3	TRBV11-2	.	TRBD2	CASSFLAGARTDTQYF	TGTGCCAGCAGCTTTCTAGCGGGGGCGCGCACAGATACGCAGTATTTT
TRBJ2-3	TRBV5-1	few	TRBD2	CASSPAGGPGDSRDTQYF	TGCGCCAGCAGCCCAGCGGGGGGGCCGGGAGACTCACGGGATACGCAGTATTTT
TRBJ1-1	TRBV5-1	.	TRBD1	CASRLLQGANTEAFF	TGCGCCAGCAGGTTGCTCCAGGGGGCAAACACTGAAGCTTTCTTT
TRBJ2-1	TRBV10-3	many	TRBD2	CAISFAFSGGGFGEQFF	TGTGCCATCAGTTTTGCCTTTAGCGGGGGGGGCTTTGGTGAGCAGTTCTTC
TRBJ2-2	TRBV7-2	few	.	CASSWVRSGELFF	TGTGCCAGCAGCTGGGTGCGGAGCGGGGAGCTGTTTTTT
TRBJ1-2	TRBV7-3	few	TRBD1	CASSPAHRGNGYTF	TGTGCCAGCAGCCCGGCCCACAGGGGCAATGGCTACACCTTC